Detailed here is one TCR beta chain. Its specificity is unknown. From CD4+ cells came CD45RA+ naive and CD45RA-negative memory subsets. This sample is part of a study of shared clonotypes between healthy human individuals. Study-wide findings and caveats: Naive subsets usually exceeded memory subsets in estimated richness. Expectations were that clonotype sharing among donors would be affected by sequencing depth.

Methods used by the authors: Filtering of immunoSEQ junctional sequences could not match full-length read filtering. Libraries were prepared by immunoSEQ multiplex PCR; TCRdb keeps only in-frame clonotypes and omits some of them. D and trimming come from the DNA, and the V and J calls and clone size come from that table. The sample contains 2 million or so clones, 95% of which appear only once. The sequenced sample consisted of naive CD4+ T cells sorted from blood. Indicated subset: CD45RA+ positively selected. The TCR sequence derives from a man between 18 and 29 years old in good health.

CDR3 bases: TGTGCCAGCTCAACGGAGTATAGCAATCAGCCCCAGCATTTT. Amino acids: CASSTEYSNQPQHF. V usage is TRBV18 and J usage is TRBJ1-5; no firm D call. From germline, CDR1 is KGHSH and CDR2 LQKENI. The CDR3 spans 14 residues. Trimming took 5 bases from V and 0 from J, leaving 8 bases between them.